Described below is a single T cell receptor beta chain sequence and its context. The antigen remains undetermined. The data belong to a study of cytomegalovirus exposure and HLA in healthy donors. Study-level findings and limits: Cytomegalovirus association was listed for 164 TCR beta chains. The classifier reportedly diagnosed cytomegalovirus status with high sensitivity and specificity.

Repertoires were generated with immunoSEQ multiplex PCR, while TCRdb's copy carries only in-frame clones and drops some. The data hold 200,000 to 250,000 clones, with 83% observed a single time. The receptor's source is a woman between 18 and 30 years old in good health and CMV-seronegative. Sequencing used PBMCs.

CDR3 region: CASIRDLLYNEQFF. The CDR3 DNA reads as TGTGCCAGCATCAGGGATCTACTCTACAATGAGCAGTTCTTC. This chain connects TRBV6-1 to TRBJ2-1; TRBD1 is a possible D gene (5 bases). V gave up 7 bases and J gave up 3 bases, with 13 bases separating them. This CDR3 region has 14 residues. CDR1 MNHNS and CDR2 SASEGT come from the germline V gene.